This T cell receptor (beta chain) was sequenced during a study of T cell responses to AZD1222 COVID-19 vaccine. Study outcomes and limitations: Repertoire sampling happened only post peak T cell response.

Germline CDR1 reads SEHNR; CDR2 reads FQNEAQ (reference sequence). The CDR3 is 17 residues long. The trim removed 3 bases at V and 2 bases at J, leaving 12 bases unmatched. The protocol was immunoSEQ multiplex PCR, while the TCRdb copy is restricted to in-frame clones and leaves out a portion. In the table there are more than 85,000 clones, 80% to 90% of which are singletons. Points on this clone: Its antigen is unidentified.

The genes are TRBV7-9 and TRBJ2-5; 7 bases line up with TRBD2. The clonotype was recovered from an adult who received the AZD1222 COVID-19 vaccine. The sample was peripheral blood, taken 28 days after the second AZD1222 dose. Written as DNA, the CDR3 is TGTGCCAGCAGCTTGGGGGGGTTCTCGACAGAACAAGAGACCCAGTACTTC. Residues: CASSLGGFSTEQETQYF.